This T cell receptor beta chain originates from a study of shared T cell receptors in the human thymus. Repertoires were generated with immunoSEQ multiplex PCR, while TCRdb's copy carries only in-frame clones and drops some. This sample has 450,000 to 650,000 clones; around 78% occur once, and the top ten carry around 0.012%. The CDR3 extends over 19 amino acids. The germline gives CDR1 LGHNA, CDR2 YSLEER. J gave up 0 bases and V 0 bases, and 10 bases lay outside the gene matches. This clone has more than one count but fewer than ten. A further study also used this sample, focusing on human thymus T cells. Turning to that study: Among the donors, all were healthy Finnish infants having corrective surgery for congenital heart defects. During corrective heart surgery, resections were taken, and the thymus tissue came from them. Usage of V and J genes appeared biased in thymic and blood repertoires.

Material for sequencing was thymocytes. This TCR was sampled from a boy less than two years old with a congenital heart defect. The chain joins TRBV4-3 to TRBJ1-3; 8 bases agree with TRBD1. Here the CDR3 DNA reads TGCGCCAGCAGCCAAGATGGGGCAGGGGGCCCCCTCTCTGGAAACACCATATATTTT. Translating gives CASSQDGAGGPLSGNTIYF.